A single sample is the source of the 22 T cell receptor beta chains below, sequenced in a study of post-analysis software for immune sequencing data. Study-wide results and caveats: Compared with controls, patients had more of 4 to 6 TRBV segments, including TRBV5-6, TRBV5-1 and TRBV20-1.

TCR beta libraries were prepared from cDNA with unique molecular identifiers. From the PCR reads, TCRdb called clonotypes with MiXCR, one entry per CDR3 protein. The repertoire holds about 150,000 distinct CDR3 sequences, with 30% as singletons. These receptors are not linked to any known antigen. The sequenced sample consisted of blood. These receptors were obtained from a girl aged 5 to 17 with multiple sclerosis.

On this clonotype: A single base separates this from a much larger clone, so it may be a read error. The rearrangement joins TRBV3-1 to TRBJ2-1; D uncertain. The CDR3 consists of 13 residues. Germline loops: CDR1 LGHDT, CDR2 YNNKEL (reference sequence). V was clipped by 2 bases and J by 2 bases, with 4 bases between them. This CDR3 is CASSQCPYNEQFF. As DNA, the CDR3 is TGTGCCAGCAGCCAATGCCCCTACAATGAGCAGTTCTTC.

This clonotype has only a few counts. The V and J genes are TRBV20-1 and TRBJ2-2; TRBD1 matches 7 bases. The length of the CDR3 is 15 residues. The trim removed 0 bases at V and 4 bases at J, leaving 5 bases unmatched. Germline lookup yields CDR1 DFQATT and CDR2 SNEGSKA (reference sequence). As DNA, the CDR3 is TGCAGTGCTAGAGATCAGACAGGGTCCACCGGGGAGCTGTTTTTT. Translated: CSARDQTGSTGELFF.

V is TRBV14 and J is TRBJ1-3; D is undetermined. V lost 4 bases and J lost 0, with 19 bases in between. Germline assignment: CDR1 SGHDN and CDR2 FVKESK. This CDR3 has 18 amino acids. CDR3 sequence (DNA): TGTGCCAGCAGCCCTCTCGGCCTTGAGACCAGCTCTGGAAACACCATATATTTT. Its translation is CASSPLGLETSSGNTIYF.

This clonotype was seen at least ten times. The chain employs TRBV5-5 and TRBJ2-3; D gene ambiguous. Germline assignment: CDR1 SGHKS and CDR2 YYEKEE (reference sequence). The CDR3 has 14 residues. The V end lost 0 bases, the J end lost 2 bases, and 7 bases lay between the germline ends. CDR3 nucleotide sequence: TGTGCCAGCAGCTTGGATGGCCTCACAGATACGCAGTATTTT. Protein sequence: CASSLDGLTDTQYF.

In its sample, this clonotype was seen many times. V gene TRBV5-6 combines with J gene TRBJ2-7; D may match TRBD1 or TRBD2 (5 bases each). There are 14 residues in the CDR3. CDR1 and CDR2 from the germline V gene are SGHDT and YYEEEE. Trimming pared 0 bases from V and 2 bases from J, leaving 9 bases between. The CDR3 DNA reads TGTGCCAGCAGCTTGGGAGGGGAAACCTACGAGCAGTACTTC. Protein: CASSLGGETYEQYF.

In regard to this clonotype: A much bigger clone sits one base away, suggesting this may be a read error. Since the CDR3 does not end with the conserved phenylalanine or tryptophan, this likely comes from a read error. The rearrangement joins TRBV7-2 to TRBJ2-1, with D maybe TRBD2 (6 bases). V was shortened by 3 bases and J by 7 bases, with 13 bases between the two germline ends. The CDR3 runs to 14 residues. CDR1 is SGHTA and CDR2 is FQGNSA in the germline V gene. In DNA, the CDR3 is TGTGCCAGCAGCTTGACGGGAGCCAAGAATGAGCAGTTCTGC. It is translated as CASSLTGAKNEQFC.

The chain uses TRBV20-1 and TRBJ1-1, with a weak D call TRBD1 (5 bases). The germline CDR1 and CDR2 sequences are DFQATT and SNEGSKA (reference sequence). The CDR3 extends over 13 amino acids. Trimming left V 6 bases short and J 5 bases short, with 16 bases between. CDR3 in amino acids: CSADSGGFTEAFF. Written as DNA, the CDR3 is TGCAGTGCGGATTCGGGGGGGTTTACTGAAGCTTTCTTT.

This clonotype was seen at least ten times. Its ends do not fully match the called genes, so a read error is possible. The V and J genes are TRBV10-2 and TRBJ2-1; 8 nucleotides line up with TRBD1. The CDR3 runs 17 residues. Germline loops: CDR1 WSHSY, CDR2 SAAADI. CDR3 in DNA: TGCGCCAGCCTAAAACTACCTGGACAGGGTGGAGACAATGCGCAGTTCTTC. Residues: CASLKLPGQGGDNAQFF.

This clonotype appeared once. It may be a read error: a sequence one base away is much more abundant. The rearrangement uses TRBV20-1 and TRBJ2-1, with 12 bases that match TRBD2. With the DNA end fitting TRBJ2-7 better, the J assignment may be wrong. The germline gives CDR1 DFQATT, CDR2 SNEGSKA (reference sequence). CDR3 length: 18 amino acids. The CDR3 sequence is CSAARLAGAIRRYNEQYF. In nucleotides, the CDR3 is TGCAGTGCTGCCCGACTAGCGGGGGCAATCCGAAGGTACAATGAGCAGTACTTC.

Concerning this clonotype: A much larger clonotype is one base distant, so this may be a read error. The CDR3 is CASSFSVMGAEQYF. CDR3 nucleotides: TGTGCCAGCAGTTTTTCCGTCATGGGGGCTGAGCAGTACTTC. The rearrangement uses TRBV28 and TRBJ2-5; D might be TRBD1 (6 bases). V was trimmed by 3 bases and J by 11 bases, leaving 19 bases between them. The V gene's germline CDR1 is MDHEN and CDR2 SYDVKM. The CDR3 extends over 14 amino acids.

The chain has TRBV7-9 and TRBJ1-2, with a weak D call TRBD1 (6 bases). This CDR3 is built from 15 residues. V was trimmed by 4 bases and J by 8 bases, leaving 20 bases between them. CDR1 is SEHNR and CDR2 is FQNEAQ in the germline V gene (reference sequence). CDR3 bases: TGTGCCAGCAGCTCCGAAAAGGACAGCCTCTACGGCTACACCTTC. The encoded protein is CASSSEKDSLYGYTF.

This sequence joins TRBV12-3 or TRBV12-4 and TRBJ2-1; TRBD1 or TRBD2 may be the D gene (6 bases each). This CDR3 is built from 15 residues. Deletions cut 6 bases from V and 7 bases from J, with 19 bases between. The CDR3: CASSLTGGALNEQFF. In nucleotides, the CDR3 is TGTGCCAGCAGCCTAACCGGGGGCGCGTTGAATGAGCAGTTCTTC.

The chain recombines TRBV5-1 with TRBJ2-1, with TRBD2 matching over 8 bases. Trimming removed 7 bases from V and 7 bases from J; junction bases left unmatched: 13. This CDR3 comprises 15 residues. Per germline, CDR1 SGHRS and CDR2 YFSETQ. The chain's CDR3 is CASSPAGGEWNEQFF. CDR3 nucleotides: TGCGCCAGCTCACCCGCGGGGGGCGAATGGAATGAGCAGTTCTTC.

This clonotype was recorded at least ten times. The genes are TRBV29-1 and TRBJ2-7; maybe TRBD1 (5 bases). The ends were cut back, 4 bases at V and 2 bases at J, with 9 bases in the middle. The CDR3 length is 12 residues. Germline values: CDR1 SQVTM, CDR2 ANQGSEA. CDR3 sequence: CSVAGSAYEQYF. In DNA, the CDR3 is TGCAGCGTTGCAGGGTCAGCCTACGAGCAGTACTTC.

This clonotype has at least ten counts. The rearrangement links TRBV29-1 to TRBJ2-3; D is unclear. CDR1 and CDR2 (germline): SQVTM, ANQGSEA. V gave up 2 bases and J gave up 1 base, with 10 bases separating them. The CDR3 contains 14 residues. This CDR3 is CSVEWPPGTDTQYF. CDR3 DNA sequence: TGCAGCGTTGAATGGCCCCCGGGCACAGATACGCAGTATTTT.

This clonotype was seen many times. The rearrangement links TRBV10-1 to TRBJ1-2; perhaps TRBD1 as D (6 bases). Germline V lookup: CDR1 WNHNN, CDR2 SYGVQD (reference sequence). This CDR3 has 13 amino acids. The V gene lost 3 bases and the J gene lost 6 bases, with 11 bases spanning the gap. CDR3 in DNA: TGCGCCAGCAGTGAATCGGGACACGATGGCTACACCTTC. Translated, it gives CASSESGHDGYTF.

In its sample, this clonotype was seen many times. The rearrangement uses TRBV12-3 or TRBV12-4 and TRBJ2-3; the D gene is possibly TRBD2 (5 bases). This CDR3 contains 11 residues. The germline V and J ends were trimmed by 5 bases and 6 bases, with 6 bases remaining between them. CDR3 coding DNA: TGTGCCAGCAGTCGGAGGGATACGCAGTATTTT. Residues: CASSRRDTQYF.

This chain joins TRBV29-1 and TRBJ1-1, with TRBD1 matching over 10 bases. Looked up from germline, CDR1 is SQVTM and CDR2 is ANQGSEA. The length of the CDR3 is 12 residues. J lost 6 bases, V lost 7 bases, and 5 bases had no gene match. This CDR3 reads CSGPTGGSEAFF. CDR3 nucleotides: TGCAGCGGCCCGACAGGGGGCTCTGAAGCTTTCTTT.

Here the CDR3 DNA reads TGTGCCAGCAGTTATATAGCGGGAGGGGAGAATGAGCAGTTCTTC. Its translation is CASSYIAGGENEQFF. This chain joins TRBV7-9 and TRBJ2-1, with TRBD2 identical over 11 bases. Germline V CDR1 and CDR2: SEHNR, FQNEAQ (reference sequence). This CDR3 region has 15 residues. Trimming at V came to 6 bases and at J to 7 bases, leaving 8 bases not matched to a gene. The full variable domain, completed using reference TRBV7-9 and TRBJ2-1, is DTGVSQNPRHKITKRGQNVTFRCDPISEHNRLYWYRQTLGQGPEFLTYFQNEAQLEKSRLLSDRFSAERPKGSFSTLEIQRTEQGDSAMYLCASSYIAGGENEQFFGPGTRLTVL.

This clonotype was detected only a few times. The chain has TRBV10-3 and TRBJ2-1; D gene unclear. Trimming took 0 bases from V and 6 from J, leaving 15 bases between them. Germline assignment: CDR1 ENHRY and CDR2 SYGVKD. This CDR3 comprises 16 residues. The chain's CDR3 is CAISESRGDPCNEQFF. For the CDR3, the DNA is TGTGCCATCAGTGAGTCTAGAGGAGACCCTTGCAATGAGCAGTTCTTC.

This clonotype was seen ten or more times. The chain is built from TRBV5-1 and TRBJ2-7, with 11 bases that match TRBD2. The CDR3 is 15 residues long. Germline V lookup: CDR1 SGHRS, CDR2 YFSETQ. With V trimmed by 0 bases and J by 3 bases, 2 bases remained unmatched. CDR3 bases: TGCGCCAGCAGCTTGGGACTAGCGGGACTCTACGAGCAGTACTTC. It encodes CASSLGLAGLYEQYF.

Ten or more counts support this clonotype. CDR3 bases: TGTGCTAGTGGTTTGGACTTAGGACAGGGGGACGGGCAGCCCCAGCATTTT. It translates to CASGLDLGQGDGQPQHF. The rearrangement joins TRBV12-5 to TRBJ1-5; 10 bases agree with TRBD1. Trimming cost V 1 base and J 7 bases; bases outside gene matches: 10. CDR3 length: 17 amino acids. The germline V gene encodes CDR1 LGHNT and CDR2 FRNRAP. Complete variable domain (other parts from reference TRBV12-5 and TRBJ1-5): DARVTQTPRHKVTEMGQEVTMRCQPILGHNTVFWYRQTMMQGLELLAYFRNRAPLDDSGMPKDRFSAEMPDATLATLKIQPSEPRDSAVYFCASGLDLGQGDGQPQHFGDGTRLSIL.